Listed below are T cell receptor beta chains from one sample, sequenced in a study of STAT5B mutations in CD4+ large granular lymphocyte leukemia. Data came from immunoSEQ multiplex PCR; TCRdb stores just in-frame clones and leaves some out. The table lists 25,000 to 35,000 clones, just under 75% of them singletons, with around 1% in the top ten. What was sequenced was CD4+ T cells from blood buffy coats. These receptor sequences come from a human donor in good health. Each CDR3 is given with its conserved first and last residue. The D gene is left open where the match is weak.

J gene	D gene	V gene	CDR3 protein	CDR3 DNA
TRBJ2-1	NA	TRBV2	CASDQGYYNEQFF	TGTGCCAGCGATCAGGGGTACTACAATGAGCAGTTCTTC
TRBJ2-1	TRBD2	TRBV6-5	CARRSDSGDYNEQFF	TGTGCCAGAAGATCGGATAGCGGGGATTACAATGAGCAGTTCTTC
TRBJ2-7	NA	TRBV2	CASKRQGPEQYF	TGTGCCTCAAAGCGGCAGGGTCCCGAGCAGTACTTC
TRBJ1-5	TRBD1	TRBV15	CATSRRGQGSQPQHF	TGTGCCACCAGCAGGCGTGGACAGGGAAGTCAGCCCCAGCATTTT
TRBJ2-3	NA	TRBV10-3	CAISAPGGATDTQYF	TGTGCCATCAGTGCCCCAGGGGGGGCCACAGATACGCAGTATTTT
TRBJ2-1	NA	TRBV9	CASSVAGTFSYNEQFF	TGTGCCAGCAGCGTCGCCGGGACGTTTTCCTACAATGAGCAGTTCTTC
TRBJ1-5	NA	TRBV7-2	CASSSEGGQPQHF	TGTGCCAGCAGCTCCGAGGGAGGGCAGCCCCAGCATTTT
TRBJ1-1	NA	TRBV19	CASSIIIGAEAFF	TGTGCCAGTAGTATAATAATAGGCGCTGAAGCTTTCTTT
TRBJ1-1	NA	TRBV6-4	CASSKDSNTEAFF	TGTGCCAGCAGTAAGGACAGCAACACTGAAGCTTTCTTT
TRBJ1-5	TRBD1	TRBV10-3	CAISAGTGAGGNQPQHF	TGTGCCATCAGTGCCGGAACAGGGGCCGGGGGCAATCAGCCCCAGCATTTT
TRBJ2-1	TRBD2	TRBV19	CASSIRGGYNEQFF	TGTGCCAGTAGTATCCGGGGGGGCTACAATGAGCAGTTCTTC
TRBJ2-1	NA	TRBV6-5	CASSYRGGGPFNEQFF	TGTGCCAGCAGTTACCGGGGAGGGGGACCTTTCAATGAGCAGTTCTTC
TRBJ1-1	NA	TRBV10-3	CAISDGGGIEAFF	TGTGCCATCAGTGACGGGGGGGGGATTGAAGCTTTCTTT